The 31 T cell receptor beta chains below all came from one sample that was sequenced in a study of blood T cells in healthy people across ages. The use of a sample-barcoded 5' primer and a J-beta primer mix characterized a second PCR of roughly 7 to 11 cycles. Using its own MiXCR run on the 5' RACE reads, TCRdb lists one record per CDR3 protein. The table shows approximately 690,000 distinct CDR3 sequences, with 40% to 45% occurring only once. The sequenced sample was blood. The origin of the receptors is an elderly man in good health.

The CDR3 is CSATSGGVGYEQYF. In DNA, the CDR3 is TGCAGTGCTACTAGCGGGGGCGTTGGGTACGAGCAGTACTTC. The V call is TRBV20-1, the J call TRBJ2-7; 10 bases are a match to TRBD2. V dropped 4 bases and J dropped 4; count of bases not matched to a gene: 7. From germline, CDR1 is DFQATT and CDR2 SNEGSKA (reference sequence). The CDR3 extends over 14 amino acids.

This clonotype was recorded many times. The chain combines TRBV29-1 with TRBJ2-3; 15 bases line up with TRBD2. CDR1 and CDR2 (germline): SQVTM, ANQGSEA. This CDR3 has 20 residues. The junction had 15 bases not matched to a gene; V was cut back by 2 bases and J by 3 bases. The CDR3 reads CSVEKPGLAGGTSVTDTQYF. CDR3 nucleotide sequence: TGCAGCGTTGAAAAACCGGGACTAGCGGGGGGAACGTCCGTTACAGATACGCAGTATTTT.

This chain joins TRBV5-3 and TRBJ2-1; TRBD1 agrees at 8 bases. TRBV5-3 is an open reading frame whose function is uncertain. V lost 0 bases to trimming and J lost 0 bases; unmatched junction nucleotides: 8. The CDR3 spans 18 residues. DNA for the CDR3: TGTGCCAGAAGCTTGGAGGACAGGGTCCCTAGCTCCTACAATGAGCAGTTCTTC. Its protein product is CARSLEDRVPSSYNEQFF.

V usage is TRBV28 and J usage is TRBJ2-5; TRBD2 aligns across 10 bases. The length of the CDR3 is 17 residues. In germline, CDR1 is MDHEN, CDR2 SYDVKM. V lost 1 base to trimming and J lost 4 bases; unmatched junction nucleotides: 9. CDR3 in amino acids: CASSLYTSGIEGETQYF. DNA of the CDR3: TGTGCCAGCAGTTTATATACTAGCGGGATAGAAGGAGAGACCCAGTACTTC.

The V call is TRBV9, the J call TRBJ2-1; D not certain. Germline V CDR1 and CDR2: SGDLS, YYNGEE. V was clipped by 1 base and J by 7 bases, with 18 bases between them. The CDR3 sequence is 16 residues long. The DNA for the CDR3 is TGTGCCAGCAGCGTATATGAGGATCCGCGAGGAAATGAGCAGTTCTTC. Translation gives CASSVYEDPRGNEQFF.

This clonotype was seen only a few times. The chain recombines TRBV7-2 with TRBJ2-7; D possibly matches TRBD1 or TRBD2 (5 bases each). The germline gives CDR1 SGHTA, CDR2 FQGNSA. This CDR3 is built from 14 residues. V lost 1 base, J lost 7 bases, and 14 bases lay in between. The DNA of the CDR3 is TGTGCCAGCAGCTTAGGAGGGGTTATTGAGGAGCAGTACTTC. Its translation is CASSLGGVIEEQYF.

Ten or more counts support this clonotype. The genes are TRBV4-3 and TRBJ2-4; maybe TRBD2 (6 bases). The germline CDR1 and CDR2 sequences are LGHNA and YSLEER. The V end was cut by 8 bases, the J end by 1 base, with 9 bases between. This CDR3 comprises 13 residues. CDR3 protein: CASATSAKNIQYF. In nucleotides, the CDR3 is TGCGCCAGCGCTACTAGCGCCAAAAACATTCAGTACTTC.

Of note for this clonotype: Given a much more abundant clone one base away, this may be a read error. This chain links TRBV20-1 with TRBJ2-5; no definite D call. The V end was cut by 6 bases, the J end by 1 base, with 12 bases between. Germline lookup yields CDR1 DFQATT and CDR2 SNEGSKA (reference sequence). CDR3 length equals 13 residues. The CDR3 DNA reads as TGCAGTGCCAGTCCAGATCCCCAAGAGACCCAGTACTTC. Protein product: CSASPDPQETQYF.

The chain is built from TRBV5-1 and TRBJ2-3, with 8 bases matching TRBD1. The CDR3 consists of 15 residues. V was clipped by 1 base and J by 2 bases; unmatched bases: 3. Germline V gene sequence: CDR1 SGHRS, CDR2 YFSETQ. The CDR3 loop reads CASSLTGGTTDTQYF. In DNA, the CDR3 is TGCGCCAGCAGCTTGACAGGGGGGACCACAGATACGCAGTATTTT.

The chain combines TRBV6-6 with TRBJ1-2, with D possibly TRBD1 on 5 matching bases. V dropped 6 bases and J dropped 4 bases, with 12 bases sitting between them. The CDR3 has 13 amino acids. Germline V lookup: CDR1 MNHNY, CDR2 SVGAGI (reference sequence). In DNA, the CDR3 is TGTGCCAGCAGGGATCAGGGTGGCTATGGCTACACCTTC. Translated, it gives CASRDQGGYGYTF.

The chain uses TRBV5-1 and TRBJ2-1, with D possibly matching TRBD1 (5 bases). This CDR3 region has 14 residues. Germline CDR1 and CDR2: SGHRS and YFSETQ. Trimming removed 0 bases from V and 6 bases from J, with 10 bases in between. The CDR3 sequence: CASSLGDSFNEQFF. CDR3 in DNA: TGCGCCAGCAGCTTGGGAGACAGCTTCAATGAGCAGTTCTTC.

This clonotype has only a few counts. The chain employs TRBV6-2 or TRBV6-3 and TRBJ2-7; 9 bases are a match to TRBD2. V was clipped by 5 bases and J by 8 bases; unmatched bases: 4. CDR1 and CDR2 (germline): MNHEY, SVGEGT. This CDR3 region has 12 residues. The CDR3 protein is CASSQGLAQQYF. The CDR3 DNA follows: TGTGCCAGCAGTCAGGGACTAGCCCAGCAGTACTTC.

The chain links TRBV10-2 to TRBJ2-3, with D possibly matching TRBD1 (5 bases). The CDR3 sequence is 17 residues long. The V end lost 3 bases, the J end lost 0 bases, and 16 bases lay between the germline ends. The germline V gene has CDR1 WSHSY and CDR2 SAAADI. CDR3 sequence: CASSEEDRTFSTDTQYF. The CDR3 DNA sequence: TGCGCCAGCAGTGAAGAAGACAGAACCTTTAGCACAGATACGCAGTATTTT.

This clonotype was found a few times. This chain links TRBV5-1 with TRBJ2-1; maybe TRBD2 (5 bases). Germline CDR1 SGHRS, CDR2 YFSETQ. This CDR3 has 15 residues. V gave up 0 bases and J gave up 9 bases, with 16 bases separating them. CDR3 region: CASSLGLARRPEQFF. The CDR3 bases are TGCGCCAGCAGCTTGGGGCTAGCTCGAAGACCTGAGCAGTTCTTC.

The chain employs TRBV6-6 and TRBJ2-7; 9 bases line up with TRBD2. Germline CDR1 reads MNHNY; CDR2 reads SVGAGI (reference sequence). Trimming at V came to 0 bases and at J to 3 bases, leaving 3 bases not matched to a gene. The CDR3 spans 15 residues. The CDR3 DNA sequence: TGTGCCAGCAGTTACTCTTCTAGCGGGGACTACGAGCAGTACTTC. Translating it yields CASSYSSSGDYEQYF.

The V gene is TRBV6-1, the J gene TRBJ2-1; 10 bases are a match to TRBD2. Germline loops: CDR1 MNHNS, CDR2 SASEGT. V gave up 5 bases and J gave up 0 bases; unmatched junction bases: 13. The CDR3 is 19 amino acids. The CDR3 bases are TGTGCCAGCAGTCCGACACTAAGCGGGAGGGGTTCCTCCTACAATGAGCAGTTCTTC. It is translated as CASSPTLSGRGSSYNEQFF.

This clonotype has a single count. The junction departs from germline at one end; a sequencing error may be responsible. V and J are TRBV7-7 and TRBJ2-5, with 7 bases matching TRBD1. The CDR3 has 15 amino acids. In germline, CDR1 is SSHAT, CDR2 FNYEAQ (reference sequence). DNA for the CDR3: TGTGCTAGCAGCCCCGGACAGGTCAGCCAAGGGACCCAGTACTTC. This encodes CASSPGQVSQGTQYF.

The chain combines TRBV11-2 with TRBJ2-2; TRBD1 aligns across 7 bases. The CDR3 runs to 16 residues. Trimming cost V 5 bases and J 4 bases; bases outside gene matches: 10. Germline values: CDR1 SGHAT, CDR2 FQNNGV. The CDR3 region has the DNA TGTGCCAGCAGCCAACTGACAGGGTTGGGCACCGGGGAGCTGTTTTTT. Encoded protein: CASSQLTGLGTGELFF.

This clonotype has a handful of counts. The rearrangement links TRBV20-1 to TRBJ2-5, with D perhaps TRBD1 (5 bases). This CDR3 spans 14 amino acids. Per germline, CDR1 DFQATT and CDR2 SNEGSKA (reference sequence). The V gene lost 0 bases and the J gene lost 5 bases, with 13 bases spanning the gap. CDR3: CSARDPQGSETQYF. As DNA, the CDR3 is TGCAGTGCTAGAGATCCGCAGGGCTCTGAGACCCAGTACTTC.

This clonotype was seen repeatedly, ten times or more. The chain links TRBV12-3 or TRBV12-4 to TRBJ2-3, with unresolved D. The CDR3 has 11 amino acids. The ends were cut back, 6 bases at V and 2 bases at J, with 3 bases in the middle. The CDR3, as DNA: TGTGCCAGCAGCCTCACAGATACGCAGTATTTT. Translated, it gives CASSLTDTQYF.

The CDR3 sequence is CASYGGFSYNEQYF. As DNA, the CDR3 is TGTGCCAGCTACGGAGGGTTCTCCTACAATGAGCAGTACTTC. This sequence joins TRBV27 and TRBJ2-1; possible D gene TRBD2, 6 bases. TRBJ2-7 explains the end of the DNA better; the J call may be wrong. This CDR3 is built from 14 residues. Germline values: CDR1 MNHEY, CDR2 SMNVEV (reference sequence).

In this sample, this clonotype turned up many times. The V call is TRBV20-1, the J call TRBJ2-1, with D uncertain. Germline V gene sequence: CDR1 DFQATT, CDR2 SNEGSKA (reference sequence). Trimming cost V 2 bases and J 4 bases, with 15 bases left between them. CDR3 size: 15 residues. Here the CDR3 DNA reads TGCAGTGCTAGACCTAACACAATCCATTACAATGAGCAGTTCTTC. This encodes CSARPNTIHYNEQFF.

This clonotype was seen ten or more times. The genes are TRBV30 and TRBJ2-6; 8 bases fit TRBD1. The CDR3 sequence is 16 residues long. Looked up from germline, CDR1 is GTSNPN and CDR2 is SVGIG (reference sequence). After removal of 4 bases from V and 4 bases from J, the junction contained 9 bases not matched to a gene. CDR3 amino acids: CAWNQNRGAGANVLTF. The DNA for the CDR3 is TGTGCCTGGAATCAGAACAGGGGGGCAGGGGCCAACGTCCTGACTTTC. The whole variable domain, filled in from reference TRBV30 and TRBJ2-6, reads SQTIHQWPATLVQPVGSPLSLECTVEGTSNPNLYWYRQAAGRGLQLLFYSVGIGQISSEVPQNLSASRPQDRQFILSSKKLLLSDSGFYLCAWNQNRGAGANVLTFGAGSRLTVL.

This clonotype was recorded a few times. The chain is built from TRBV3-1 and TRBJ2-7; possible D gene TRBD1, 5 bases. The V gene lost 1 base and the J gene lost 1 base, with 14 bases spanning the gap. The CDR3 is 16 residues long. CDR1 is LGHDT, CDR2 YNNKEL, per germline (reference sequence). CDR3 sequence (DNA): TGTGCCAGCAGCCAAGGAACCGGACAAATTTCCTACGAGCAGTACTTC. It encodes CASSQGTGQISYEQYF.

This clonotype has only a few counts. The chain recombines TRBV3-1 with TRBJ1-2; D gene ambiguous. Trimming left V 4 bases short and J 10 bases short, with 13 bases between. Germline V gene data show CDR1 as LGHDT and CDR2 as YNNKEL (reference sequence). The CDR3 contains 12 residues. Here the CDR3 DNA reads TGTGCCAGCAGCCCGGGTCTGAAGACCTACACCTTC. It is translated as CASSPGLKTYTF.

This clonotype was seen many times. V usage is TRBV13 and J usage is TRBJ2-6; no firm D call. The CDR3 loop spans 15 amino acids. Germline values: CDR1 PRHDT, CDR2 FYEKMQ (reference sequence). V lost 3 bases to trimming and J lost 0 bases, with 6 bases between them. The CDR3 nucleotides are TGTGCCAGCAGCTTCCGTGTCTCTGGGGCCAACGTCCTGACTTTC. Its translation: CASSFRVSGANVLTF.

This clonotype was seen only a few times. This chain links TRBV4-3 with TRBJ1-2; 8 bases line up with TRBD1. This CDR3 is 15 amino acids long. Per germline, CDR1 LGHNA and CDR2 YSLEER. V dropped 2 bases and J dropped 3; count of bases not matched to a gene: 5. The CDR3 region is CASSQLQGGYYGYTF. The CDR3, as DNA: TGCGCCAGCAGCCAATTACAGGGGGGTTACTATGGCTACACCTTC.

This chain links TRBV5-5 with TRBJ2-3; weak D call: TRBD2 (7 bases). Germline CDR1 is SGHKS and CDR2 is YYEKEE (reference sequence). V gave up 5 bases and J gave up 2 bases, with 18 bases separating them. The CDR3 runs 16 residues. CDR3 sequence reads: CASRLGAGAPTDTQYF. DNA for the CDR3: TGTGCCAGCAGACTAGGGGCGGGGGCCCCCACAGATACGCAGTATTTT.

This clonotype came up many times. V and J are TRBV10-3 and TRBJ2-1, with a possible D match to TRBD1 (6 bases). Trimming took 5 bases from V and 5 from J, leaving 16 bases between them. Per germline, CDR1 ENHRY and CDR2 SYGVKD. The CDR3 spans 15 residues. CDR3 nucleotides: TGTGCCATCAGTCAGGAACAGGGTAGCAACAATGAGCAGTTCTTC. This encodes CAISQEQGSNNEQFF.

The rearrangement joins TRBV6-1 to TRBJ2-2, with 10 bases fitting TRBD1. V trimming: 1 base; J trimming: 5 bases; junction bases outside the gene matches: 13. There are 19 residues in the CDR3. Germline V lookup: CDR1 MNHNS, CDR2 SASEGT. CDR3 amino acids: CASSEVGQGTLALTGELFF. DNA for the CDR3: TGTGCCAGCAGTGAAGTGGGACAGGGGACCCTCGCTCTAACCGGGGAGCTGTTTTTT.

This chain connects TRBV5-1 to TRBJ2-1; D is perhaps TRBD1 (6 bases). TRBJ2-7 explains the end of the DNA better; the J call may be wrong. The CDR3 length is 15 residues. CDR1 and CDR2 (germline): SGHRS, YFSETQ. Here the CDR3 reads CASSSTGTTYNEQYF. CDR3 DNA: TGCGCCAGCAGCTCTACCGGGACAACCTACAATGAGCAGTACTTC.